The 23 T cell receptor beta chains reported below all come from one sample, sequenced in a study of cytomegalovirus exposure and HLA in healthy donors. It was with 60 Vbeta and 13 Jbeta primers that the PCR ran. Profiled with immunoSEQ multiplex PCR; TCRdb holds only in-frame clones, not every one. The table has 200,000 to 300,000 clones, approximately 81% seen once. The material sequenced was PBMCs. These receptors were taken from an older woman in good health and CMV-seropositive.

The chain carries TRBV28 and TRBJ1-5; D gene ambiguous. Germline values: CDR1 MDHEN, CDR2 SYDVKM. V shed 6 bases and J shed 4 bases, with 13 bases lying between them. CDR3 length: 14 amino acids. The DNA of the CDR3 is TGTGCCAGCAGAGGCTGGGCCACTAATCAGCCCCAGCATTTT. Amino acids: CASRGWATNQPQHF.

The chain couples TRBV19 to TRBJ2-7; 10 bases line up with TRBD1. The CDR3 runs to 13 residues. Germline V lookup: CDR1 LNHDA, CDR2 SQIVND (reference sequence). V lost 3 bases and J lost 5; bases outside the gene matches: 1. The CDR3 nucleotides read TGTGCCAGTAGTATGGACAGGGGGGACGAGCAGTACTTC. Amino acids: CASSMDRGDEQYF.

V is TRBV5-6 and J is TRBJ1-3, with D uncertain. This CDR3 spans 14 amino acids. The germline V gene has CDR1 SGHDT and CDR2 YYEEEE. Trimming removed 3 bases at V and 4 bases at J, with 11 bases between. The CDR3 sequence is CASSSLDMGNTIYF. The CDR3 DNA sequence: TGTGCCAGCAGCTCTCTTGACATGGGAAACACCATATATTTT.

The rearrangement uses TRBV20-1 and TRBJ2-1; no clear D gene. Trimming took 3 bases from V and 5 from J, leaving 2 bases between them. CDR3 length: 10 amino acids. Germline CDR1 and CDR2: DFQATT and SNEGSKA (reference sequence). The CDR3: CSASDNEQFF. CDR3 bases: TGCAGTGCTAGCGACAATGAGCAGTTCTTC.

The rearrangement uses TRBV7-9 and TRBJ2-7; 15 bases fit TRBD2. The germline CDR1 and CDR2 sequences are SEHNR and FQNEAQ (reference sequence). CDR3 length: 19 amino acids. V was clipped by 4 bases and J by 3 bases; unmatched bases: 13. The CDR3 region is CASSSAGLAGGINYYEQYF. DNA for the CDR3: TGTGCCAGCAGCTCCGCTGGACTAGCGGGAGGGATCAACTACTACGAGCAGTACTTC.

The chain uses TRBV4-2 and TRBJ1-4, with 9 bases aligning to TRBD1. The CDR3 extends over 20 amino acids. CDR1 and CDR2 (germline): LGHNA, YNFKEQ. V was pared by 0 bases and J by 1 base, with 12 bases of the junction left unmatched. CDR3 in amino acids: CASSQDRLDRGWGTNEKLFF. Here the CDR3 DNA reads TGTGCCAGCAGCCAAGATCGGTTGGACAGGGGTTGGGGAACTAATGAAAAACTGTTTTTT.

The CDR3 bases are TGTGCCAGCAGCTTGACTAGCGACCCCTACGAGCAGTACTTC. Amino acids: CASSLTSDPYEQYF. The V gene is TRBV5-4, the J gene TRBJ2-7; TRBD2 matches at 7 bases. The CDR3 loop spans 14 amino acids. Per germline, CDR1 SGHNT and CDR2 YYREEE (reference sequence). V shed 1 base, J shed 2 bases, and the junction held 3 bases outside the gene matches.

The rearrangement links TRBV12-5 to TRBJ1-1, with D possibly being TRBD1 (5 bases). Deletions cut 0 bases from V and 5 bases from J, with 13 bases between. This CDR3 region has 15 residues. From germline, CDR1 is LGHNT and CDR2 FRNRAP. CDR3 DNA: TGTGCTAGTGGTTTGGTACGGGGGTTGAGGACTGAAGCTTTCTTT. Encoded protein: CASGLVRGLRTEAFF.

The CDR3 sequence: CASSPTGSYNEQFF. The CDR3, as DNA: TGCGCCAGCAGCCCGACAGGGTCCTACAATGAGCAGTTCTTC. This chain connects TRBV4-1 to TRBJ2-1; 7 bases map to TRBD1. Losses at the gene ends were 4 bases for V and 1 base for J; bases not matched to a gene: 1. CDR3 length equals 14 residues. Germline V lookup: CDR1 MGHRA, CDR2 YSYEKL.

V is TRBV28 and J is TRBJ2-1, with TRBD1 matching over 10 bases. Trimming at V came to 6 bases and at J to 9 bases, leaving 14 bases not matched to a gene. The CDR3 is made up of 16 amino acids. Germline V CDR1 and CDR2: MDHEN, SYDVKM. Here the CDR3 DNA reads TGTGCCAGCAGATTCGCGTCCGGGACAGGGGTACGTGAGCAGTTCTTC. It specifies CASRFASGTGVREQFF.

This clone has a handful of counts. CDR3 nucleotide sequence: TGTGCCAGCAGTTTATCGTGGGGCCGGCTAGAGACCCAGTACTTC. Translated, it gives CASSLSWGRLETQYF. This rearrangement joins TRBV27 to TRBJ2-5; TRBD1 might be the D (5 bases). The CDR3 sequence is 15 residues long. Trimming stripped 0 bases from V and 4 bases from J, with 12 bases between. CDR1 is MNHEY and CDR2 is SMNVEV in the germline V gene (reference sequence).

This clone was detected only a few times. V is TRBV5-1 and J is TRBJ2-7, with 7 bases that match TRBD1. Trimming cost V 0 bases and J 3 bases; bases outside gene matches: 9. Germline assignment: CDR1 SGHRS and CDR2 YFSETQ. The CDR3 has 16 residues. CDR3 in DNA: TGCGCCAGCAGCTTGGCCCAGACAGGGAGCGGCTACGAGCAGTACTTC. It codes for CASSLAQTGSGYEQYF.

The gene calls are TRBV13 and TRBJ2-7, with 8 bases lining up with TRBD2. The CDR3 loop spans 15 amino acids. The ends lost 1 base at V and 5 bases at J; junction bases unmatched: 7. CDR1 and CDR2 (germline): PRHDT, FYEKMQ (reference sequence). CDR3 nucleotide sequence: TGTGCCAGCAGCTTAGCCCGGGAGGGCCTCCACGAGCAGTACTTC. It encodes CASSLAREGLHEQYF.

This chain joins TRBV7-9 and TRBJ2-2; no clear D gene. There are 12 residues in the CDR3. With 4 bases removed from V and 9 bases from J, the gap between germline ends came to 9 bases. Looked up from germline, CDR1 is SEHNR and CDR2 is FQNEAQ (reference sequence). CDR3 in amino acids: CASSSRWRELFF. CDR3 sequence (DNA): TGTGCCAGCAGCTCGAGGTGGAGGGAGCTGTTTTTT.

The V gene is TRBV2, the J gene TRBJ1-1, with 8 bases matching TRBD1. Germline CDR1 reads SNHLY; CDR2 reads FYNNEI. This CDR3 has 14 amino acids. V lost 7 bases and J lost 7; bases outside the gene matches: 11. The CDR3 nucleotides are TGTGCCAGCATGACGGACAGGGCAAATGGTGAAGCTTTCTTT. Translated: CASMTDRANGEAFF. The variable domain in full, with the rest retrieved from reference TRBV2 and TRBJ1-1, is EPEVTQTPSHQVTQMGQEVILRCVPISNHLYFYWYRQILGQKVEFLVSFYNNEISEKSEIFDDQFSVERPDGSNFTLKIRSTKLEDSAMYFCASMTDRANGEAFFGQGTRLTVV.

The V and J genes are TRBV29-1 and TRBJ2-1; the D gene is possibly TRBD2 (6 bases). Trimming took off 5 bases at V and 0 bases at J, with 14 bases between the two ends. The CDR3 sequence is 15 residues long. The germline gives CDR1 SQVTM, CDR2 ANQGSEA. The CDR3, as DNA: TGCAGCGTTCGCGGGGCAGAGGGCTCCTACAATGAGCAGTTCTTC. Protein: CSVRGAEGSYNEQFF.

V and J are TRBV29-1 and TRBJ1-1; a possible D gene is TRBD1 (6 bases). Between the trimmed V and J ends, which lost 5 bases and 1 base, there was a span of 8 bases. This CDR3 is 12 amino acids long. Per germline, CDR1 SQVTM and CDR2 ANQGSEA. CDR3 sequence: CSVKQGNTEAFF. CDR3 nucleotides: TGCAGCGTTAAACAGGGGAACACTGAAGCTTTCTTT.

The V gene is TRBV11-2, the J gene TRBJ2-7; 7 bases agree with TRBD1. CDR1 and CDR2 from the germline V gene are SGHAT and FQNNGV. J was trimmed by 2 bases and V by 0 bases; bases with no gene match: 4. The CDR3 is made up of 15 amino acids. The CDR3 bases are TGTGCCAGCAGCTTAGAACAGGGGAGCACCTACGAGCAGTACTTC. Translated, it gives CASSLEQGSTYEQYF.

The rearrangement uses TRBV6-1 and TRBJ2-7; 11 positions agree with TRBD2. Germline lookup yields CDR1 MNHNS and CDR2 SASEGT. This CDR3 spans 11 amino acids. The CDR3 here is CVTSGTYEQYF. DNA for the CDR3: TGTGTGACTAGCGGGACTTACGAGCAGTACTTC.

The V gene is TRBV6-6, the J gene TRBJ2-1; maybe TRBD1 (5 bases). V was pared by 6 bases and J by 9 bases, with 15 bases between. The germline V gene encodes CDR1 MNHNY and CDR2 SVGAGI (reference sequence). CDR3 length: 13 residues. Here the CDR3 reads CASSYGQSREQFF. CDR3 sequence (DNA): TGTGCCAGCAGCTATGGACAATCGCGTGAGCAGTTCTTC.

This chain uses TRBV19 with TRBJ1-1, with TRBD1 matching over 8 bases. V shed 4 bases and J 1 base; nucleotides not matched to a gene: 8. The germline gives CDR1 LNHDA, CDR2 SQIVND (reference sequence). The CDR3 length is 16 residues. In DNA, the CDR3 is TGTGCCAGTAGTACGGACAGGGAAAGAGGGAACACTGAAGCTTTCTTT. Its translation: CASSTDRERGNTEAFF.

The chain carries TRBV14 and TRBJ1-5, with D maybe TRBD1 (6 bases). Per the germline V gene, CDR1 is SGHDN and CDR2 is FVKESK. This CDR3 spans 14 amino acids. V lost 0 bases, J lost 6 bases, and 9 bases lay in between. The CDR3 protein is CASSQDRGGQPQHF. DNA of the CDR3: TGTGCCAGCAGCCAAGACAGGGGTGGTCAGCCCCAGCATTTT.

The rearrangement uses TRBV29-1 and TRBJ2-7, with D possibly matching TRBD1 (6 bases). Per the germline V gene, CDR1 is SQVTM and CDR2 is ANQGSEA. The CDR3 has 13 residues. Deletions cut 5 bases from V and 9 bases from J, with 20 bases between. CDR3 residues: CSVQVADSSGQYF. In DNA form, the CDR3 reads TGCAGCGTTCAAGTTGCGGACAGCTCCGGGCAGTACTTC.